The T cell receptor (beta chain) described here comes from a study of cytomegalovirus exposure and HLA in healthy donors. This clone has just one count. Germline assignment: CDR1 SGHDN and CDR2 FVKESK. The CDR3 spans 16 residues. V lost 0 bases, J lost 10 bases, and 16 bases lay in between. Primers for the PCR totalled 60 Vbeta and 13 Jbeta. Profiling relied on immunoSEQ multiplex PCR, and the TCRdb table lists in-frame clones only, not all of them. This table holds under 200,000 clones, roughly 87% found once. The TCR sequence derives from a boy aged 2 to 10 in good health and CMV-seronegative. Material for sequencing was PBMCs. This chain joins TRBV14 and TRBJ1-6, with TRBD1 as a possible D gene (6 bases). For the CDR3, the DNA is TGTGCCAGCAGCCAAGAAACAGGGCCCGTCAGGTCACCCCTCCACTTT. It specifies CASSQETGPVRSPLHF.